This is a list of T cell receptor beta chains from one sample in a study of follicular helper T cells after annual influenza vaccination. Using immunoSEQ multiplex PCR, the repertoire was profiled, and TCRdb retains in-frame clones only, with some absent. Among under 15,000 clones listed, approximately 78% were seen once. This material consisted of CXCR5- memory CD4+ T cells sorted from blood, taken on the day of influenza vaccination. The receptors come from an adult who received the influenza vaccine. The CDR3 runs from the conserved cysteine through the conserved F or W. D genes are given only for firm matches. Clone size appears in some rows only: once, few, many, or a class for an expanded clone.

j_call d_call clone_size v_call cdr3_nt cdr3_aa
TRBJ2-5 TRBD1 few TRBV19 TGTGCCAGTAGTGAGGGGGACAGGCTTCAAGAGACCCAGTACTTC CASSEGDRLQETQYF
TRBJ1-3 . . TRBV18 TGTGCCAGCTCACCAAGCACAACCTCTGGAAACACCATATATTTT CASSPSTTSGNTIYF
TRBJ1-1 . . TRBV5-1 TGCGCCAGCAGCTCGGGACAAGACATTCTGAACACTGAAGCTTTCTTT CASSSGQDILNTEAFF
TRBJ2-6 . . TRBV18 TGTGCCAGCTCACCTGGGTTAAACTCTGGGGCCAACGTCCTGACTTTC CASSPGLNSGANVLTF
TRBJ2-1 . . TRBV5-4 TGTGCCAGCAGCCCGCGGCAAGGGATTCCCGAGCAGTTCTTC CASSPRQGIPEQFF
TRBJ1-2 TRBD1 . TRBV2 TGTGCCAGCAGTGGACAGGGAGGTGGCTACACCTTC CASSGQGGGYTF
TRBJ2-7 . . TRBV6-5 TGTGCCAGCAGTCCGGGACCCTCATACGAGCAGTACTTC CASSPGPSYEQYF
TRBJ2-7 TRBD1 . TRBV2 TGTGCCAGCAGTCCTCAGGGGGACGAGCAGTACTTC CASSPQGDEQYF
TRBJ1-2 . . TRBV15 TGTGCCACCAGCAGAACCAGACAGGCCGGCGGCTATGGCTACACCTTC CATSRTRQAGGYGYTF
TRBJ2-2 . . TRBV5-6 TGTGCCAGCAGCTTGGGTTGGGCGACCGGGGAGCTGTTTTTT CASSLGWATGELFF
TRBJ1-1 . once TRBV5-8 TGTGCCAGCAGCCATATTGGGACAAAAGCTTTCTTT CASSHIGTKAFF
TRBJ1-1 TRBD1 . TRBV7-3 TGTGCCAGCAGCCGCGGGACAGGGGGTCTCACTGAAGCTTTCTTT CASSRGTGGLTEAFF
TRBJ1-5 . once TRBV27 TGTGCCAGCAGTTTAGGGGCAGGGCAGCCCCAGCATTTT CASSLGAGQPQHF
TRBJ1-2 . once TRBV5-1 TGCGCCAGCAGCCGCCAGCAGGGCCCTAACTATGGCTACACCTTC CASSRQQGPNYGYTF
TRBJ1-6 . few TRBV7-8 TGTGCCAGCAGGGAAAGGACGGGACTTAATTCACCCCTCCACTTT CASRERTGLNSPLHF
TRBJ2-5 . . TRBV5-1 TGCGCCAGCAGCTCGAACCAAGAGACCCAGTACTTC CASSSNQETQYF
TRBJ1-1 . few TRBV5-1 TGCGCCAGCGTGGCGGGGGTAGGATCCACTGAAGCTTTCTTT CASVAGVGSTEAFF
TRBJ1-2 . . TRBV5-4 TGTGCCAGCAGCATACAGGGAACTCCCTATGGCTACACCTTC CASSIQGTPYGYTF
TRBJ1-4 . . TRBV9 TGTGCCAGCAGCGGGCGAGGACAGACAACTAATGAAAAACTGTTTTTT CASSGRGQTTNEKLFF
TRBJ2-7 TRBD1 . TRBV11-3 TGTGCCAGCAGCCCAGGACAGGGTAAGACCTACGAGCAGTACTTC CASSPGQGKTYEQYF
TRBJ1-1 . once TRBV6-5 TGTGCCAGCAGTCCTGGGGTTTGGGGCACTGAAGCTTTCTTT CASSPGVWGTEAFF
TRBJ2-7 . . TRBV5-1 TGCGCCAGCAGCTTGGGGGTATCGGCCGAGCAGTACTTC CASSLGVSAEQYF
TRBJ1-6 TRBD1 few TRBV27 TGTGCCAGCAGCCTATCGGGGACAGGCCAGGGTTCACCCCTCCACTTT CASSLSGTGQGSPLHF
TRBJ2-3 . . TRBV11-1 TGTGCCAGCAGCTTACAGGGTGGAGGCACAGATACGCAGTATTTT CASSLQGGGTDTQYF
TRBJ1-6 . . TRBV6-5 TGTGCCAGCAGTTACCAGGGGCCCGTTGGGGGGTCACCCCTCCACTTT CASSYQGPVGGSPLHF
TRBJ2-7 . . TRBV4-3 TGCGCCAGCAGCCAAGAGAATTCGGCAGCCTACGAGCAGTACTTC CASSQENSAAYEQYF
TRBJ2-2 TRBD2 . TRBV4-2 TGTGCCAGCAGCCAAGATTTGGCGGGGGACACCGGGGAGCTGTTTTTT CASSQDLAGDTGELFF
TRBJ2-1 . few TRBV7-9 TGTGCCAGCAGCTTGACAGCCTACAATGAGCAGTTCTTC CASSLTAYNEQFF
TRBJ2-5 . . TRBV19 TGTGCCAGTAGACTAGCTGGGGAGACCCAGTACTTC CASRLAGETQYF
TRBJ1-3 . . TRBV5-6 TGTGCCAGCAGCTTGGGGTTGGCCCTCTCTGGAAACACCATATATTTT CASSLGLALSGNTIYF
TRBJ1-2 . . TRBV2 TGTGCCAGCAGGATGGGGGTAAACTATGGCTACACCTTC CASRMGVNYGYTF
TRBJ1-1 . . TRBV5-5 TGTGCCAGCAGCTTTCTACGGACCACTGAAGCTTTCTTT CASSFLRTTEAFF
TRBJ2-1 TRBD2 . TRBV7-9 TGTGCCAGCAGCTTAGGCCTATTGGGACTAGCGGGGGCAAATGAGCAGTTCTTC CASSLGLLGLAGANEQFF
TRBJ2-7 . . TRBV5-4 TGTGCCAGCAGCTTGGGGGGTGTGGAGCAGTACTTC CASSLGGVEQYF
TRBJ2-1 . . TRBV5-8 TGTGCCAGCAGCTTGAGCAGGGGAAAGGAGCAGTTCTTC CASSLSRGKEQFF
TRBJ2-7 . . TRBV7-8 TGTGCCAGCAGCCCGACTAGCTACGAGCAGTACTTC CASSPTSYEQYF
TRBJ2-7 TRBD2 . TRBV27 TGTGCCAGCAGTTTGGCGGGGGTGAGTGGCGAGCAGTACTTC CASSLAGVSGEQYF
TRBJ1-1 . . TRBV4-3 TGCGCCAGCAGCCTGGGGTTAAGGGCCAACACTGAAGCTTTCTTT CASSLGLRANTEAFF
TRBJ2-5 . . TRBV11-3 TGTGCCAGCAGCTTACACCTTGGGTTACAAGAGACCCAGTACTTC CASSLHLGLQETQYF
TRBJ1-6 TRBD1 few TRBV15 TGTGCCACCTCCCCGGGACAGGGATTACCCACACCCCTCCACTTT CATSPGQGLPTPLHF
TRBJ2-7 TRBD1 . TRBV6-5 TGTGCCAGCAGTCGGACAGGATTACGGGCCTACGAGCAGTACTTC CASSRTGLRAYEQYF
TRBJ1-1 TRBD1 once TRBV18 TGTGCCAGCTCACCGCCTCAGGGGGCCGACACTGAAGCTTTCTTT CASSPPQGADTEAFF
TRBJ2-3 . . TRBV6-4 TGTGCCAGCAGCCGCGGGTCGACTACAGATACGCAGTATTTT CASSRGSTTDTQYF
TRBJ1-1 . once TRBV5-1 TGCGCCAGCAGCTCCGGTAGGGGTCCTGAAGCTTTCTTT CASSSGRGPEAFF
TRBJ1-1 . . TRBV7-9 TGTGCCAGCAGCTCCTGGGGGGGGGCTGAAGCTTTCTTT CASSSWGGAEAFF
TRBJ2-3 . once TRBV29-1 TGCAGCGTTGAAGGTCTCACAGATACGCAGTATTTT CSVEGLTDTQYF
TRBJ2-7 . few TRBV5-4 TGTGCCAGCAGCTTGGGGGCCTACTCCTACGAGCAGTACTTC CASSLGAYSYEQYF
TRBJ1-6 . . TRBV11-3 TGTGCCAGCAGCTACAGTGGTCCACCCCTCCACTTT CASSYSGPPLHF
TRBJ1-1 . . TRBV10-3 TGTGCCATCAGTGAGTCGTTCCAGGGTGGAGCTTTCTTT CAISESFQGGAFF
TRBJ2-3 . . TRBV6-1 TGTGCCAGCAGTGAACTTGCGGCGTCGGGCACAGATACGCAGTATTTT CASSELAASGTDTQYF
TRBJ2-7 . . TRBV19 TGTGCCACCGAGGGTGGAAAGGGCTCCTACGAGCAGTACTTC CATEGGKGSYEQYF
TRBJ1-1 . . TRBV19 TGTGCCAGTAGTATAATCTTACAGGCCGAGATGAACACTGAAGCTTTCTTT CASSIILQAEMNTEAFF
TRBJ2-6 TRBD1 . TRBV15 TGTGCCACCAAATCGGACAGGAACTCTGGGGCCAACGTCCTGACTTTC CATKSDRNSGANVLTF
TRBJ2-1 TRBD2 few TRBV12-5 TGTGCTAGTGGTTTGGTACCCGGACTAGTGCCGTTCTTC CASGLVPGLVPFF
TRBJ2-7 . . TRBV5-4 TGTGCCAGCAGCGCCCAAGAAACGGGAGCTCGGAGGGAGCAGTACTTC CASSAQETGARREQYF